One and the same sample provided the 22 T cell receptor beta chains below, sequenced in a study of identifying expanded T cells in peripheral blood. Only in-frame clones appear in the TCRdb table, and some are missing; sequencing was by immunoSEQ multiplex PCR. This sample yields 75,000 to 95,000 clones, of which roughly 90% are seen a single time; roughly 7% belongs to the top ten. The sequenced sample was blood. All receptors derive from a person aged 18-70 years in good health.

This chain connects TRBV27 to TRBJ2-7, with D hard to call. CDR1 is MNHEY, CDR2 SMNVEV, per germline (reference sequence). The ends were cut back, 5 bases at V and 9 bases at J, with 14 bases in the middle. The CDR3 has 12 residues. The CDR3, as DNA: TGTGCCAGCAGTACTCGAGGATCGTGGCAGTACTTC. This gives the protein CASSTRGSWQYF.

This clone was observed a single time. This chain joins TRBV5-5 and TRBJ1-2; possible D gene TRBD1, 6 bases. Per the germline V gene, CDR1 is SGHKS and CDR2 is YYEKEE (reference sequence). This CDR3 comprises 13 residues. Trimming removed 4 bases at V and 5 bases at J, with 12 bases between. The CDR3 protein is CASSRQETYGYTF. Written as DNA, the CDR3 is TGTGCCAGCAGCCGACAGGAAACTTATGGCTACACCTTC. The complete variable domain, with remaining parts taken from reference TRBV5-5 and TRBJ1-2, reads DAGVTQSPTHLIKTRGQQVTLRCSPISGHKSVSWYQQVLGQGPQFIFQYYEKEERGRGNFPDRFSARQFPNYSSELNVNALLLGDSALYLCASSRQETYGYTFGSGTRLTVV.

This clone was counted a single time. This chain connects TRBV7-8 to TRBJ1-5; the D is unclear. Germline values: CDR1 SGHVS, CDR2 FQNEAQ. V was shortened by 8 bases and J by 0 bases, with 11 bases between the two germline ends. The CDR3 consists of 14 residues. This chain's CDR3 is CASQQADSNQPQHF. The CDR3, as DNA: TGTGCCAGCCAGCAGGCAGATAGCAATCAGCCCCAGCATTTT.

This clone appeared a few times. V is TRBV29-1 and J is TRBJ1-2; TRBD1 matches 8 bases. The V gene end was trimmed by 6 bases and the J gene end by 3 bases; junction bases not matched to a gene: 3. The CDR3 runs 12 residues. CDR1 and CDR2 (germline): SQVTM, ANQGSEA. The CDR3 coding sequence is TGCAGCGTCCGGACAGGGTACTATGGCTACACCTTC. This sequence encodes CSVRTGYYGYTF.

The chain joins TRBV30 to TRBJ1-2; TRBD1 is a possible D gene (6 bases). Trimming took 3 bases from V and 0 from J, leaving 11 bases between them. The germline V gene has CDR1 GTSNPN and CDR2 SVGIG (reference sequence). The CDR3 runs 14 residues. CDR3 sequence: CAWSRDTSNYGYTF. The CDR3 DNA follows: TGTGCCTGGAGCCGGGACACCTCTAACTATGGCTACACCTTC.

This chain joins TRBV14 and TRBJ2-7; D may be TRBD1 or TRBD2 (5 bases each). V dropped 1 base and J dropped 6 bases, with 16 bases sitting between them. CDR1 is SGHDN, CDR2 FVKESK, per germline. The CDR3 is made up of 15 amino acids. As DNA, the CDR3 is TGTGCCAGCAGCCAAGGTCGCCTCGGGACGGTCGAGCAGTACTTC. Protein: CASSQGRLGTVEQYF. Variable domain in full (rest from reference TRBV14 and TRBJ2-7): EAGVTQFPSHSVIEKGQTVTLRCDPISGHDNLYWYRRVMGKEIKFLLHFVKESKQDESGMPNNRFLAERTGGTYSTLKVQPAELEDSGVYFCASSQGRLGTVEQYFGPGTRLTVT.

The rearrangement joins TRBV19 to TRBJ2-2; 7 positions match TRBD1. The V segment lost 1 base and the J segment 4 bases; nucleotides outside the gene matches: 9. This CDR3 comprises 17 residues. The V gene's germline CDR1 is LNHDA and CDR2 SQIVND (reference sequence). The DNA of the CDR3 is TGTGCCAGTAGTATAGCCGCACCAGGGGGTACCACCGGGGAGCTGTTTTTT. It yields the protein CASSIAAPGGTTGELFF. The variable domain in full, with the rest retrieved from reference TRBV19 and TRBJ2-2, is DGGITQSPKYLFRKEGQNVTLSCEQNLNHDAMYWYRQDPGQGLRLIYYSQIVNDFQKGDIAEGYSVSREKKESFPLTVTSAQKNPTAFYLCASSIAAPGGTTGELFFGEGSRLTVL.

V and J are TRBV2 and TRBJ2-1; 12 nucleotides line up with TRBD1. Germline CDR1 and CDR2: SNHLY and FYNNEI. The ends lost 4 bases at V and 6 bases at J; junction bases unmatched: 1. CDR3 length: 14 residues. CDR3 loop: CASSAGQGANEQFF. Here the CDR3 DNA reads TGTGCCAGCAGTGCGGGACAGGGGGCCAATGAGCAGTTCTTC.

The chain recombines TRBV7-2 with TRBJ2-2, with unresolved D. V lost 1 base and J 8 bases, leaving 8 bases between the germline ends. The CDR3 extends over 13 amino acids. Germline CDR1 reads SGHTA; CDR2 reads FQGNSA. CDR3 residues: CASSLDRRGELFF. The CDR3 bases are TGTGCCAGCAGCTTAGATCGACGGGGGGAGCTGTTTTTT. The variable domain in full, completed from reference TRBV7-2 and TRBJ2-2, reads GAGVSQSPSNKVTEKGKDVELRCDPISGHTALYWYRQSLGQGLEFLIYFQGNSAPDKSGLPSDRFSAERTGGSVSTLTIQRTQQEDSAVYLCASSLDRRGELFFGEGSRLTVL.

The rearrangement uses TRBV7-9 and TRBJ1-2, with 7 bases lining up with TRBD1. With 4 bases clipped from V and 5 bases from J, the junction kept 4 bases outside the gene matches. Germline V lookup: CDR1 SEHNR, CDR2 FQNEAQ (reference sequence). The length of the CDR3 is 13 residues. CDR3 amino acids: CASSSTGDYGYTF. CDR3 coding DNA: TGTGCCAGCAGCTCAACAGGGGATTATGGCTACACCTTC.

V and J are TRBV7-9 and TRBJ2-1, with D possibly matching TRBD1 (5 bases). The CDR3 runs 18 residues. V was shortened by 5 bases and J by 0 bases, with 20 bases between the two germline ends. Germline CDR1 and CDR2: SEHNR and FQNEAQ (reference sequence). The CDR3 sequence: CASSPRNKVTASYNEQFF. As DNA, the CDR3 is TGTGCCAGCAGCCCCCGGAATAAAGTGACAGCCTCCTACAATGAGCAGTTCTTC.

V gene TRBV19 combines with J gene TRBJ2-2; 14 nucleotides match TRBD2. Germline CDR1 is LNHDA and CDR2 is SQIVND (reference sequence). CDR3 length equals 19 residues. Unmatched junction bases numbered 8, after V lost 5 bases and J lost 0 bases. CDR3: CASSLGLAGGRANTGELFF. The DNA of the CDR3 is TGTGCCAGTAGTCTTGGACTAGCGGGAGGTCGCGCGAACACCGGGGAGCTGTTTTTT.

The rearrangement links TRBV20-1 to TRBJ2-7; D not certain. Trimming removed 5 bases from V and 4 bases from J, with 9 bases in between. Germline CDR1 and CDR2: DFQATT and SNEGSKA (reference sequence). The CDR3 is 11 amino acids. The CDR3 spells CSAHNAYEQYF. In DNA, the CDR3 is TGCAGTGCTCATAATGCGTACGAGCAGTACTTC.

The chain uses TRBV6-1 and TRBJ2-1; 9 nucleotides agree with TRBD1. CDR1 and CDR2 from the germline V gene are MNHNS and SASEGT. CDR3 length equals 14 residues. With 6 bases clipped from V and 4 bases from J, the junction kept 4 bases outside the gene matches. CDR3 sequence (DNA): TGTGCCAGCAGGGCTGGACAGGGGTACAATGAGCAGTTCTTC. Protein sequence: CASRAGQGYNEQFF.

This clone was recorded only once. The J gene is TRBJ2-3, the V gene TRBV13; D is possibly TRBD1 (5 bases). This CDR3 has 14 amino acids. Trimming shortened V by 6 bases and J by 3 bases, and 13 bases separated the two germline ends. Germline V gives CDR1 PRHDT, CDR2 FYEKMQ (reference sequence). This chain's CDR3 is CASRSRQGTDTQYF. CDR3 sequence (DNA): TGTGCCAGCAGGAGCCGTCAGGGTACAGATACGCAGTATTTT.

The rearrangement joins TRBV5-1 to TRBJ1-3; D perhaps matches TRBD1 (6 bases). Germline V CDR1 and CDR2: SGHRS, YFSETQ. The V end was cut by 3 bases, the J end by 2 bases, with 15 bases between. The CDR3 is 16 amino acids. The CDR3 reads CASSSMTGLAGNTIYF. The CDR3 DNA is TGCGCCAGCAGCTCGATGACAGGTCTGGCTGGAAACACCATATATTTT.

The chain recombines TRBV9 with TRBJ1-5; the match to TRBD1 covers 7 bases. The J segment lost 6 bases and the V segment lost 3 bases, leaving 24 bases of the junction unmatched. The CDR3 loop spans 20 amino acids. Germline values: CDR1 SGDLS, CDR2 YYNGEE. The CDR3: CASSDQPGGQELTHVQPQHF. The CDR3 region has the DNA TGTGCCAGCAGCGACCAACCAGGCGGACAGGAATTAACCCATGTTCAGCCCCAGCATTTT.

V and J are TRBV27 and TRBJ2-1; D tentatively fits TRBD1 or TRBD2 (10 bases each). This CDR3 is built from 15 residues. Germline V CDR1 and CDR2: MNHEY, SMNVEV (reference sequence). V lost 6 bases, J lost 9 bases, and 21 bases lay in between. Written as DNA, the CDR3 is TGTGCCAGCAGACTAGCGGGACAGGGGCCTGGTGAGCAGTTCTTC. This encodes CASRLAGQGPGEQFF.

This chain uses TRBV11-2 with TRBJ2-3; no clear D. Per the germline V gene, CDR1 is SGHAT and CDR2 is FQNNGV. CDR3 length: 15 residues. V dropped 0 bases and J dropped 2 bases, with 9 bases sitting between them. The CDR3: CASSLDDRSTDTQYF. The CDR3 DNA is TGTGCCAGCAGCTTAGATGACCGTTCCACAGATACGCAGTATTTT.

Only one count was recorded for this clone. This chain joins TRBV19 and TRBJ1-1; 7 positions agree with TRBD1. This CDR3 contains 13 residues. Germline values: CDR1 LNHDA, CDR2 SQIVND (reference sequence). V lost 6 bases and J lost 2; bases outside the gene matches: 3. CDR3 sequence: CASRQGRNTEAFF. Written as DNA, the CDR3 is TGTGCCAGTAGACAGGGGCGTAACACTGAAGCTTTCTTT.

The gene calls are TRBV9 and TRBJ2-2, with D possibly TRBD1 on 5 matching bases. CDR3 length equals 16 residues. Germline lookup yields CDR1 SGDLS and CDR2 YYNGEE. With 3 bases removed from V and 6 bases from J, the gap between germline ends came to 18 bases. The CDR3 sequence is CASSGTGPLLAGELFF. CDR3 DNA: TGTGCCAGCAGCGGTACAGGTCCCCTGTTGGCCGGGGAGCTGTTTTTT.

The genes are TRBV7-9 and TRBJ2-3, with 9 bases that match TRBD2. Germline V gene sequence: CDR1 SEHNR, CDR2 FQNEAQ (reference sequence). The CDR3 loop spans 17 amino acids. Trimming at V came to 9 bases and at J to 0 bases, leaving 13 bases not matched to a gene. CDR3 coding DNA: TGTGCCAGTATGGGGTGGCGGGAGGGCCAGAGCACAGATACGCAGTATTTT. This translates into CASMGWREGQSTDTQYF.